The 2 T cell receptor beta chains given below trace back to one sample, sequenced in a study of T cell clonality in common variable immunodeficiency. General observations from the study: Reportedly, TCR beta sequences from common variable immunodeficiency showed fewer deletions and N-nucleotide insertions.

No cognate antigen is known for these TCRs. Assay used: immunoSEQ multiplex PCR; TCRdb lists only in-frame clones, some missing. The sample has approximately 18,000 clones, none seen only once. The sequenced material came from peripheral blood mononuclear cells. All receptors derive from a human donor with common variable immunodeficiency.

This clone was recorded a few times. The DNA ends 3 residues before the CDR3 does, and the rest of the CDR3 is filled in from the germline J gene. The V gene is TRBV2, the J gene TRBJ2-5; 9 bases are shared with TRBD1. In germline, CDR1 is SNHLY, CDR2 FYNNEI. The CDR3 is 13 amino acids. V lost 7 bases, J lost 4 bases, and 4 bases stayed unmatched. This CDR3 is CASTGQGRETQYF. The sequenced CDR3 bases are TGTGCCAGCACGGGACAGGGAAGAGAGACC.

About this clone itself: Coverage ceases 3 residues before the CDR3 finishes, and the germline J gene fills in the end. V is TRBV2 and J is TRBJ2-7, with 15 nucleotides matching TRBD2. Germline trimming cut 10 bases from V and 0 bases from J; bases unmatched to any gene: 7. CDR3 length: 16 residues. The germline gives CDR1 SNHLY, CDR2 FYNNEI. CDR3 DNA (partial): TGTGCCACCCTAGGACTAGCGGGGGGGAGCTCCTACGAG. Protein: CATLGLAGGSSYE. The complete CDR3 sequence is CATLGLAGGSSYEQYF.